This T cell receptor (beta chain) was captured by sequencing in a study of blood T cell repertoires in COVID-19. Study information: Whether acute or convalescent, the COVID-19 samples came from the United States, Italy and Spain. From T cells, B-cell-depleted T cells, or PBMCs came the material, which was cDNA or gDNA.

In the authors' workflow: Counts of nucleated cells, estimated from reference gene primer amplification, were obtained. Some clones are missing from TCRdb's copy, which holds only in-frame ones; the method was immunoSEQ multiplex PCR. V, J and clone size reflect that table, while D and trimming were determined from the DNA. In the table there are some 220,000 clones, about 85% of which are singletons. Trimming removed 5 bases from V and 6 bases from J; junction bases left unmatched: 5. The CDR3 consists of 14 residues. The germline V gene has CDR1 MNHEY and CDR2 SMNVEV (reference sequence). This TCR derives from a middle-aged man who had recovered from COVID-19. The chain is built from TRBV27 and TRBJ1-5, with 9 bases lining up with TRBD1. Sample: peripheral blood. In DNA form, the CDR3 reads TGTGCCAGCAGTCCTGGACAGGGGACTCAGCCCCAGCATTTT. As protein: CASSPGQGTQPQHF.